The clone carrying this T cell receptor (beta chain) has just one count. This sample is drawn from a study of CD8+ T cells in alopecia areata. Reverse transcribed after extraction, RNA yielded cDNA as the sequencing template. Data came from immunoSEQ multiplex PCR; TCRdb stores just in-frame clones and leaves some out. The repertoire holds 130,000 or so clones, with around 49% as singletons. The CDR3 runs to 15 residues. Germline V CDR1 and CDR2: GTSNPN, SVGIG (reference sequence). The ends lost 0 bases at V and 3 bases at J; junction bases unmatched: 6. The clonotype comes from a human donor with alopecia areata. The V and J genes are TRBV30 and TRBJ2-7, with 9 bases lining up with TRBD2. Source: CD8+ T cells sorted from blood, taken at week 0. The CDR3 region has the DNA TGTGCCTGGAGTGTTGGCGGGGGGGCGGTCTACGAGCAGTACTTC. This gives the protein CAWSVGGGAVYEQYF.